These T cell receptor beta chains were read from a single sample in a study of STAT5B mutations in CD4+ large granular lymphocyte leukemia. The protocol was immunoSEQ multiplex PCR, while the TCRdb copy is restricted to in-frame clones and leaves out a portion. This sample has roughly 23,000 clones, with around 78% found just once. Sample: CD4+ T cells from blood buffy coats. Receptors originate from a human donor in good health. CDR3s include the opening cysteine and the closing phenylalanine or tryptophan. D genes are given only for firm matches. The size of a clone is reported for some rows only, either as once, few or many, or as a class for expanded clones.

J,length,V,D,size,DNA,CDR3
TRBJ1-4,15,TRBV6-1,NA,NA,TGTGCCAGCAGTGATCGGCACGCAACTAATGAAAAACTGTTTTTT,CASSDRHATNEKLFF
TRBJ1-2,14,TRBV2,NA,NA,TGTGCCAGCAGTGCCGGACGACAGTCCTATGGCTACACCTTC,CASSAGRQSYGYTF
TRBJ1-3,13,TRBV28,NA,NA,TGTGCCAGCAGTGTAGTTGCTGGAAACACCATATATTTT,CASSVVAGNTIYF
TRBJ1-2,12,TRBV5-1,NA,NA,TGCGCCAGCCCGCCGGGGGAAGATGGCTACACCTTC,CASPPGEDGYTF
TRBJ2-5,17,TRBV5-4,TRBD1,NA,TGTGCCAGCAGCTTGGCGACAGGGGGCGACCAACGGGAGACCCAGTACTTC,CASSLATGGDQRETQYF
TRBJ1-4,15,TRBV29-1,NA,NA,TGCAGCGTGAGCGGAGTAAACCCGACTAATGAAAAACTGTTTTTT,CSVSGVNPTNEKLFF
TRBJ2-7,14,TRBV28,TRBD2,few,TGTGCCAGCAGTTCCGGACTAGCGGGTAGGGAGCAGTACTTC,CASSSGLAGREQYF
TRBJ2-5,15,TRBV5-4,TRBD1,NA,TGTGCCAGCAGCTTTACAGGGGCCACTCAAGAGACCCAGTACTTC,CASSFTGATQETQYF
TRBJ1-5,15,TRBV19,NA,NA,TGTGCCAGTAGTACGGGACACTATAGCAATCAGCCCCAGCATTTT,CASSTGHYSNQPQHF
TRBJ2-5,11,TRBV5-1,NA,NA,TGCGCCAGCAGCTTCCTCGAGACCCAGTACTTC,CASSFLETQYF
TRBJ1-1,13,TRBV5-4,NA,NA,TGTGCCAGCAGCTTTGGGGAGAACACTGAAGCTTTCTTT,CASSFGENTEAFF
TRBJ2-6,15,TRBV7-2,NA,NA,TGTGCCAGCAGCGGGGGGGCGCACGGGGCCAACGTCCTGACTTTC,CASSGGAHGANVLTF
TRBJ1-2,13,TRBV2,NA,NA,TGTGCCAGCAGCTTCAGCGGATTAGCGGGCTACACCTTC,CASSFSGLAGYTF
TRBJ1-4,17,TRBV30,NA,few,TGTGCCTGGAGTGTACGGGAGGGTACTACGTCCCGGGAAAAACTGTTTTTT,CAWSVREGTTSREKLFF
TRBJ1-1,15,TRBV5-4,NA,NA,TGTGCCAGCAGCTTTGACGGCTCCGGTAGCACTGAAGCTTTCTTT,CASSFDGSGSTEAFF